These 22 T cell receptor beta chains were all obtained from the same sample, sequenced in a study of human T cells and chemical hapten exposure. TCRdb independently ran MiXCR on the RACE reads; one entry per CDR3 protein. The profile shows roughly 130,000 distinct CDR3 sequences, approximately 9.5% of them singletons. Indicated time point: healthy volunteer bleed at 2 weeks. Total RNA was extracted from unfractionated whole blood. The sequenced material came from whole blood. Receptors were obtained from a male donor in good health. Some clones in this sample may be carry-over from other donors' samples.

The V call is TRBV10-3, the J call TRBJ2-5; TRBD1 matches at 10 bases. CDR1 and CDR2 from the germline V gene are ENHRY and SYGVKD. The V and J ends lost 0 bases and 3 bases, in that order; junction bases with no gene match: 1. This CDR3 has 15 amino acids. CDR3 amino acids: CAISESTGGEETQYF. The CDR3 bases are TGTGCCATCAGTGAGTCGACAGGGGGCGAAGAGACCCAGTACTTC.

This clonotype was counted a few times. The chain links TRBV20-1 to TRBJ2-3; the D gene is possibly TRBD1 (6 bases). Trimming took off 7 bases at V and 4 bases at J, with 12 bases between the two ends. Germline V CDR1 and CDR2: DFQATT, SNEGSKA (reference sequence). CDR3 length equals 12 residues. The CDR3 sequence is CSVNRASDTQYF. The CDR3 DNA sequence: TGCAGTGTGAACAGGGCCTCAGATACGCAGTATTTT.

The chain couples TRBV25-1 to TRBJ2-7; TRBD1 is a possible D gene (6 bases). Germline V gives CDR1 MGHDK, CDR2 SYGVNS. The V end was cut by 10 bases, the J end by 3 bases, with 16 bases between. This CDR3 region has 13 residues. The CDR3 nucleotides read TGTGCCAACAGAGAAACAGGGAACTACGAGCAGTACTTC. It encodes CANRETGNYEQYF.

DNA for the CDR3: TGTGCCAGCAGCTTAGCTCCCGGGACAGCTGCTAACTATGGCTACACCTTC. This gives the protein CASSLAPGTAANYGYTF. The gene calls are TRBV7-8 and TRBJ1-2; 7 positions agree with TRBD1. This CDR3 is built from 17 residues. V shed 0 bases and J 0 bases; nucleotides not matched to a gene: 7. From germline, CDR1 is SGHVS and CDR2 FQNEAQ. Filled out from reference TRBV7-8 and TRBJ1-2, the complete variable domain reads GAGVSQSPRYKVAKRGQDVALRCDPISGHVSLFWYQQALGQGPEFLTYFQNEAQLDKSGLPSDRFFAERPEGSVSTLKIQRTQQEDSAVYLCASSLAPGTAANYGYTFGSGTRLTVV.

This clonotype was seen more than once but under ten times. J is TRBJ2-7 and V is TRBV10-3, with a possible D match to TRBD2 (5 bases). CDR1 is ENHRY and CDR2 is SYGVKD in the germline V gene. V lost 3 bases to trimming and J lost 5 bases, with 8 bases between them. CDR3 length: 12 residues. The CDR3 nucleotides are TGTGCCATCAGTGATCGGGGAGACGAGCAGTACTTC. This sequence encodes CAISDRGDEQYF.

This clonotype was found a few times. The chain couples TRBV11-2 to TRBJ2-5; TRBD1 matches 7 bases. V trimming: 5 bases; J trimming: 1 base; junction bases outside the gene matches: 13. This CDR3 contains 17 residues. CDR1 is SGHAT and CDR2 is FQNNGV in the germline V gene. CDR3 protein: CASSLTRQGMVQETQYF. The CDR3 nucleotides are TGTGCCAGCAGCCTCACCAGACAGGGAATGGTCCAAGAGACCCAGTACTTC.

This clonotype was counted at least ten times. The chain links TRBV20-1 to TRBJ2-1; no firm D call. This CDR3 comprises 15 residues. Trimming removed 1 base from V and 0 bases from J, with 10 bases in between. From germline, CDR1 is DFQATT and CDR2 SNEGSKA (reference sequence). The CDR3 bases are TGCAGTGCTAGAGGAGCGCCAAGCTCCTACAATGAGCAGTTCTTC. Translation: CSARGAPSSYNEQFF.

This clonotype was picked up a small number of times. This chain joins TRBV2 and TRBJ2-2; the D gene is possibly TRBD1 (6 bases). V lost 7 bases and J 6 bases, leaving 12 bases between the germline ends. Germline values: CDR1 SNHLY, CDR2 FYNNEI. The CDR3 totals 13 residues. CDR3 sequence: CASTGTGSGELFF. The CDR3 bases are TGTGCCAGCACCGGAACAGGGTCCGGGGAGCTGTTTTTT.

The rearrangement uses TRBV6-5 and TRBJ1-2; 7 bases map to TRBD1. Per germline, CDR1 MNHEY and CDR2 SVGAGI. With 5 bases clipped from V and 0 bases from J, the junction kept 3 bases outside the gene matches. This CDR3 comprises 14 residues. The CDR3: CASSGQDTNYGYTF. Written as DNA, the CDR3 is TGTGCCAGCAGTGGACAGGACACTAACTATGGCTACACCTTC.

This sequence joins TRBV12-3 or TRBV12-4 and TRBJ2-2; D is possibly TRBD1 or TRBD2 (7 bases each). CDR3 length: 15 amino acids. Trimming removed 6 bases at V and 6 bases at J, with 17 bases between. The CDR3 sequence: CASRPGEGAAGELFF. In DNA form, the CDR3 reads TGTGCCAGCAGACCGGGGGAGGGGGCTGCCGGGGAGCTGTTTTTT.

This clonotype has only a few counts. The rearrangement uses TRBV20-1 and TRBJ1-1; tentative D call: TRBD1 (5 bases). Germline assignment: CDR1 DFQATT and CDR2 SNEGSKA (reference sequence). V shed 4 bases and J shed 5 bases, with 11 bases lying between them. The CDR3 covers 12 residues. CDR3 sequence: CSATMGGTEAFF. DNA for the CDR3: TGCAGTGCTACCATGGGGGGGACTGAAGCTTTCTTT.

This clonotype was counted many times. This chain connects TRBV20-1 to TRBJ2-6; D possibly corresponds to TRBD1 (5 bases). This CDR3 region has 16 residues. The V gene's germline CDR1 is DFQATT and CDR2 SNEGSKA (reference sequence). Trimming pared 6 bases from V and 2 bases from J, leaving 17 bases between. This CDR3 is CSALMEGVAGANVLTF. The CDR3 DNA sequence: TGCAGTGCCCTCATGGAAGGGGTAGCTGGGGCCAACGTCCTGACTTTC.

This clonotype has a count of ten or more. This sequence joins TRBV27 and TRBJ1-6; TRBD1 matches at 11 bases. Germline V gene lookup returns CDR1 MNHEY and CDR2 SMNVEV (reference sequence). J gave up 5 bases and V 5 bases, and 14 bases lay outside the gene matches. The CDR3 loop spans 19 amino acids. CDR3 sequence reads: CASSQRGQGVMKDNSPLHF. The CDR3 nucleotides read TGTGCCAGCAGTCAGCGGGGACAGGGGGTTATGAAGGATAATTCACCCCTCCACTTT.

The J gene is TRBJ1-3, the V gene TRBV7-9; possibly TRBD1 for D (6 bases). This CDR3 has 18 amino acids. The germline CDR1 and CDR2 sequences are SEHNR and FQNEAQ (reference sequence). V dropped 1 base and J dropped 8 bases, with 24 bases sitting between them. The CDR3 DNA reads as TGTGCCAGCAGCTTAGGGGATTCGACAGGCCTCATGCTGGACACCATATATTTT. This gives the protein CASSLGDSTGLMLDTIYF.

V is TRBV5-4 and J is TRBJ2-3; D is undetermined. This CDR3 spans 11 amino acids. Germline V gives CDR1 SGHNT, CDR2 YYREEE (reference sequence). V dropped 1 base and J dropped 5 bases, with 2 bases sitting between them. In DNA form, the CDR3 reads TGTGCCAGCAGCTTGCAAGATACGCAGTATTTT. This gives the protein CASSLQDTQYF.

This chain links TRBV7-6 with TRBJ2-5; no reliable D call. V was shortened by 0 bases and J by 1 base, with 12 bases between the two germline ends. CDR1 and CDR2 (germline): SGHVS, FNYEAQ. The length of the CDR3 is 16 residues. The CDR3 DNA sequence: TGTGCCAGCAGCTTAGCACTGTGGACGGCCCAAGAGACCCAGTACTTC. Translating it yields CASSLALWTAQETQYF. Combining the CDR3 with reference TRBV7-6 and TRBJ2-5 gives the whole variable domain GAGVSQSPRYKVTKRGQDVALRCDPISGHVSLYWYRQALGQGPEFLTYFNYEAQQDKSGLPNDRFSAERPEGSISTLTIQRTEQRDSAMYRCASSLALWTAQETQYFGPGTRLLVL.

This clonotype was picked up many times. J is TRBJ2-7 and V is TRBV6-1; TRBD2 might be the D (6 bases). The CDR3 consists of 16 residues. Germline V CDR1 and CDR2: MNHNS, SASEGT. The germline V and J ends were trimmed by 5 bases and 3 bases, with 20 bases remaining between them. The CDR3 region is CASSTSNSAGYYEQYF. CDR3 sequence (DNA): TGTGCCAGCAGTACCAGCAACTCGGCGGGGTACTACGAGCAGTACTTC.

The sample holds many counts of this clonotype. This sequence joins TRBV12-3 or TRBV12-4 and TRBJ1-3; the D is unclear. Trimming took 5 bases from V and 0 from J, leaving 8 bases between them. The CDR3 sequence is 14 residues long. CDR3 DNA sequence: TGTGCCAGCAGTCTCGAGGCCTCTGGAAACACCATATATTTT. Its translation is CASSLEASGNTIYF.

The chain links TRBV10-2 to TRBJ2-6, with 7 nucleotides matching TRBD1. J was trimmed by 0 bases and V by 9 bases; bases with no gene match: 5. This CDR3 is built from 15 residues. Germline V CDR1 and CDR2: WSHSY, SAAADI. CDR3 in DNA: TGCGCCAGTAAGACAGGGATCTCTGGGGCCAACGTCCTGACTTTC. It translates to CASKTGISGANVLTF.

This clonotype has more than one count but fewer than ten. This chain uses TRBV14 with TRBJ1-3; no clear D. V shed 4 bases and J shed 0 bases, with 10 bases lying between them. The CDR3 covers 15 residues. Germline-derived CDR1 and CDR2 are SGHDN and FVKESK. The CDR3 region has the DNA TGTGCCAGCAGCCTTCACTGGAGCTCTGGAAACACCATATATTTT. This encodes CASSLHWSSGNTIYF.

The chain couples TRBV7-8 to TRBJ2-1; 7 nucleotides match TRBD2. V was pared by 1 base and J by 9 bases, with 3 bases of the junction left unmatched. Germline lookup yields CDR1 SGHVS and CDR2 FQNEAQ. The CDR3 consists of 13 residues. CDR3 in amino acids: CASSLGSGVEQFF. The DNA of the CDR3 is TGTGCCAGCAGCTTAGGAAGCGGGGTTGAGCAGTTCTTC. Complete variable domain (other parts from reference TRBV7-8 and TRBJ2-1): GAGVSQSPRYKVAKRGQDVALRCDPISGHVSLFWYQQALGQGPEFLTYFQNEAQLDKSGLPSDRFFAERPEGSVSTLKIQRTQQEDSAVYLCASSLGSGVEQFFGPGTRLTVL.

This clonotype has at least ten counts. V usage is TRBV4-3 and J usage is TRBJ1-1; D call uncertain. There are 13 residues in the CDR3. V was pared by 0 bases and J by 5 bases, with 7 bases between. The germline gives CDR1 LGHNA, CDR2 YSLEER. CDR3 nucleotide sequence: TGCGCCAGCAGCCAAGATGGGAAGACTGAAGCTTTCTTT. This codes for CASSQDGKTEAFF.